What follows are 8 T cell receptor beta chains derived from one specimen sequenced in a study of shared clonotypes between healthy human individuals. The method was immunoSEQ multiplex PCR; TCRdb's version includes in-frame clones alone and lacks a portion of them. The table records 2,500,000 or so clones, 85% to 95% of them present only once. The source material was naive CD4+ T cells from PBMCs. Subset: CD45RA+ positively selected. These receptors all come from a young man in good health. Some clones in this sample may be carry-over from other donors' samples.

Of note for this clone: The same CDR3 is also encoded by other DNA sequences in this sample. This chain connects TRBV7-2 to TRBJ2-3; D uncertain. V gave up 1 base and J gave up 6 bases, with 5 bases separating them. This CDR3 spans 12 amino acids. Looked up from germline, CDR1 is SGHTA and CDR2 is FQGNSA. This CDR3 reads CASSLDEDTQYF. The CDR3, as DNA: TGTGCCAGCAGCTTAGACGAGGATACGCAGTATTTT.

The chain has TRBV29-1 and TRBJ2-5; the match to TRBD2 covers 11 bases. V gave up 3 bases and J gave up 1 base; unmatched junction bases: 16. This CDR3 spans 19 amino acids. CDR1 is SQVTM and CDR2 is ANQGSEA in the germline V gene. The chain's CDR3 is CSVEYFLGLGLAVQETQYF. In DNA, the CDR3 is TGCAGCGTTGAGTATTTTTTAGGGTTGGGACTAGCGGTCCAAGAGACCCAGTACTTC. The whole variable domain, filled in from reference TRBV29-1 and TRBJ2-5, reads SAVISQKPSRDICQRGTSLTIQCQVDSQVTMMFWYRQQPGQSLTLIATANQGSEATYESGFVIDKFPISRPNLTFSTLTVSNMSPEDSSIYLCSVEYFLGLGLAVQETQYFGPGTRLLVL.

On this clone itself: The same CDR3 arises from other DNA sequences in this sample as well. This chain connects TRBV7-2 to TRBJ2-1; TRBD1 matches 11 bases. The CDR3 has 15 amino acids. Trimming at V came to 4 bases and at J to 4 bases, leaving 3 bases not matched to a gene. From germline, CDR1 is SGHTA and CDR2 FQGNSA. In nucleotides, the CDR3 is TGTGCCAGCAGCTCCCGGGACAGGGGGTACAATGAGCAGTTCTTC. Residues: CASSSRDRGYNEQFF.

The count of this clone is one. This chain uses TRBV7-2 with TRBJ1-2; D may be TRBD1 (6 bases). This CDR3 region has 14 residues. The V and J ends lost 1 base and 8 bases respectively, with 14 bases between them. Germline V gives CDR1 SGHTA, CDR2 FQGNSA. CDR3 nucleotide sequence: TGTGCCAGCAGCTTAGACATGGGGGCAGGGGGCTACACCTTC. Its translation is CASSLDMGAGGYTF.

The V call is TRBV30, the J call TRBJ2-7, with a weak D call TRBD1 (6 bases). The length of the CDR3 is 13 residues. The germline gives CDR1 GTSNPN, CDR2 SVGIG (reference sequence). Trimming took off 4 bases at V and 5 bases at J, with 15 bases between the two ends. The CDR3 sequence: CAWTPQGPHEQYF. The CDR3 DNA follows: TGTGCCTGGACCCCACAGGGCCCCCACGAGCAGTACTTC.

The rearrangement joins TRBV9 to TRBJ2-4; 10 nucleotides line up with TRBD1. This CDR3 is 18 amino acids long. The V gene end was trimmed by 1 base and the J gene end by 1 base; junction bases not matched to a gene: 8. Germline CDR1 SGDLS, CDR2 YYNGEE. This chain's CDR3 is CASSVQSGQGMAKNIQYF. CDR3 DNA: TGTGCCAGCAGCGTACAGTCGGGACAGGGGATGGCCAAAAACATTCAGTACTTC.

Remarks on this clone: The sample carries other DNA sequences with the same CDR3. The chain joins TRBV6-5 to TRBJ2-6, with D tentatively TRBD1 or TRBD2 (5 bases each). Germline CDR1 reads MNHEY; CDR2 reads SVGAGI. V lost 2 bases to trimming and J lost 2 bases, with 7 bases between them. This CDR3 has 15 residues. This chain's CDR3 is CASSYRGAGANVLTF. The CDR3 coding sequence is TGTGCCAGCAGTTACCGGGGCGCTGGGGCCAACGTCCTGACTTTC.

V is TRBV5-6 and J is TRBJ2-3; D may match TRBD1 or TRBD2 (5 bases each). The length of the CDR3 is 17 residues. Deletions cut 0 bases from V and 1 base from J, with 15 bases between. Per the germline V gene, CDR1 is SGHDT and CDR2 is YYEEEE. The CDR3 region is CASSLDRGRGGTDTQYF. CDR3 DNA sequence: TGTGCCAGCAGCTTGGATCGAGGGAGAGGGGGCACAGATACGCAGTATTTT.